A single T cell receptor beta chain is shown here with its context. Its antigen is currently not known. No much larger clone is present one base from it, and per-base qualities are unavailable. The CDR3 has 15 amino acids, counting the end cysteine and phenylalanine. Kept here is only the CDR3 DNA, which spans 45 bases and is read in frame from base 1. CDR1 and CDR2, per the germline V gene (reference sequence), are LNHNV and YYDKDF. V gives up 1 base and J gives up 5 bases, and the segment between their germline ends measures 15 bases. The method behind the library was 5' RACE. For sequencing, an Illumina HiSeq 2000 was employed. Template switching added a universal primer binding site, and the final cDNA carried a unique molecular identifier that allowed TCR cDNA molecules to be counted accurately. Specific primers in the conserved constant-segment region were used to synthesize first-strand cDNA for the TCR alpha and beta chains. Each cDNA library was double barcoded, with a SMART-Mk sample barcode plus Illumina barcodes, to control for contamination. TruSeq adapter sequences and Illumina sample barcodes were added in two successive PCR steps. The TCR alpha and beta cDNA libraries were sequenced on the Illumina HiSeq platform using custom primers. The original methods were these. Unique molecular identifiers were extracted from raw reads with MiGEC, and CDR3 positions were determined with MiXCR. Recombination models were inferred per individual with the repgenHMM and IGoR tools using an EM algorithm. The analysis of shared clonotypes was done with the tcR package in R, with sharing normalized by the product of cloneset sizes. Out-of-frame nonproductive sequences were analyzed to study raw recombination free of thymic and clonal selection effects. The public reads were reprocessed in TCRdb via fastp at Q25 and MiXCR, keeping in-frame beta chains. Identical CDR3 protein sequences are pooled into one entry, listed with their most common genes and DNA. The V and J calls and clone size are TCRdb's, not the authors'. Counted in this sample were over 250,000 distinct CDR3 sequences; roughly 9.8% of them appeared once. 6% to 8.5% of the sample is taken by the ten largest.

Every donor in the study was a healthy Caucasian. Three pairs of female monozygotic twins, all aged 18 to 29 years, were included in the twin cohort. Positive isolation kits from Invitrogen were used to isolate CD4+ and CD8+ T cell populations. These data come from a study of identical twins (dated by TCRdb to 2016 to 2018). Looking at the study overall: To test whether fetal clonotypes persist, this study deep-sequenced TCR alpha and beta repertoires from monozygotic twins, from unrelated adults of various ages, and from cord blood. To rule out contamination, replicate twin experiments were performed at different times with different library preparation protocols.

Summary of the overall study and its limitations: Abundant cord blood beta clonotypes carried fewer insertions; young adult naive repertoires showed a weaker similar trend, while memory repertoires showed none. Zero-insertion analyses could be partly confounded by invariant T cells such as MAIT and iNKT, although diverse VJ usage argued against such confounding for most clonotypes. Out-of-frame TCR alpha sharing in monozygotic twins was systematically underestimated by recombination models, whereas sharing between unrelated individuals was in agreement with the recombination models. A weaker excess of twin sharing was found in beta out-of-frame sequences because the signal-to-noise ratio was lowered by fewer shared sequences. Conclusions relied on cross-sectional statistical analysis, since the same donors could not be followed over many years. Compared with coincidental sharing between unrelated individuals, out-of-frame TCR alpha sequences shared between twins showed an excess of sequences with low generation probability.

The same data also contributed to another study, on yellow fever vaccine responses in identical twins. As the second publication notes: The T cell response to vaccination in identical twins was reported by the authors to appear partly convergent and partly personalized. In the study, vaccine-responding T cell clones were precisely tracked in identical twins.

The chain was built from TRBV15 and TRBJ2-7; the D gene cannot be named for sure. The TCR originated in a woman between 18 and 29 years old in good health. What was sequenced was CD8+ T cells sorted from blood. The DNA sequence is given as TGTGCCACCAGCAGAGGCGTCCGAGAAAACCACGAGCAGTACTTC. The encoded protein is CATSRGVRENHEQYF.